Each of the 9 T cell receptor beta chains below was sequenced from the same sample in a study of CD8+CD57+ T cells in acquired aplastic anemia. Patients included in sequencing had previously demonstrated CD8+CD57+ cell expansion by flow cytometry. Genomic DNA constituted the template upon which TCR beta VDJ and CDR3 profiling was performed. TCRdb independently ran MiXCR on the reads; one entry per CDR3 protein. This table holds hundreds of thousands of distinct CDR3 sequences, roughly 34% found once. Sequencing was carried out using sorted CD4+, CD8+, or CD8+CD57+ T cells (not recorded which) from PBMCs. The receptors originated from a human donor with aplastic anemia.

The CDR3 nucleotides are TGCAGCGGGAGATGGGACGAGCAGTACTTC. It is translated as CSGRWDEQYF. This chain uses TRBV29-1 with TRBJ2-7; no reliable D call. Germline CDR1 and CDR2: SQVTM and ANQGSEA. The CDR3 runs 10 residues. Trimming stripped 7 bases from V and 5 bases from J, with 9 bases between.

The table lists this clonotype with many counts. This chain joins TRBV29-1 and TRBJ2-1; no definite D call. The length of the CDR3 is 12 residues. Germline V gene sequence: CDR1 SQVTM, CDR2 ANQGSEA. V shed 4 bases and J shed 7 bases, with 11 bases lying between them. CDR3 nucleotide sequence: TGCAGCGTTGTAATTACCCAAAATGAGCAGTTCTTC. Its translation is CSVVITQNEQFF.

Turning to this clonotype: A junction end diverges from the germline sequence, so it may reflect a read error. V and J are TRBV20-1 and TRBJ2-3; 8 bases line up with TRBD2. Germline-derived CDR1 and CDR2 are DFQATT and SNEGSKA (reference sequence). The CDR3 loop spans 14 amino acids. CDR3 DNA sequence: TGCAGTGCCCTGAAGCGGGGGAAGCAAGATACGCGGTATTTT. It specifies CSALKRGKQDTRYF.

This clonotype was seen more than once but under ten times. This CDR3 reads CASSFRKGGSNQPQHF. For the CDR3, the DNA is TGTGCCAGCAGTTTTAGGAAGGGTGGAAGCAATCAGCCCCAGCATTTT. This rearrangement joins TRBV12-3 or TRBV12-4 to TRBJ1-5, with D unresolved. The CDR3 extends over 16 amino acids. Trimming cost V 3 bases and J 1 base, with 13 bases left between them.

The chain recombines TRBV11-2 with TRBJ2-1; D remains ambiguous. The V end was cut by 1 base, the J end by 5 bases, with 18 bases between. Germline loops: CDR1 SGHAT, CDR2 FQNNGV. The CDR3 spans 17 residues. The chain's CDR3 is CASSLVTLATANNEQFF. In DNA, the CDR3 is TGTGCCAGCAGCTTAGTAACTCTCGCAACTGCCAACAATGAGCAGTTCTTC.

In this sample, this clonotype turned up a few times. A read error is possible here, since a much larger clone lies one base away. The chain recombines TRBV9 with TRBJ2-7; TRBD1 is a possible D gene (6 bases). V shed 2 bases and J shed 3 bases, with 9 bases lying between them. The CDR3 contains 13 residues. CDR1 and CDR2 (germline): SGDLS, YYNGEE. CDR3 loop: CASSVDSLYEQYF. DNA of the CDR3: TGTGCCAGCAGCGTGGACAGCCTCTACGAGCAGTACTTC.

This clonotype was detected only a few times. V and J are TRBV7-3 and TRBJ2-1, with 8 bases fitting TRBD2. Germline V gene lookup returns CDR1 SGHTA and CDR2 FQGTGA. The V segment lost 2 bases and the J segment 2 bases; nucleotides outside the gene matches: 2. CDR3 size: 15 residues. The CDR3 is CASSLREGPYNEQFF. The CDR3 DNA is TGTGCCAGCAGCTTACGGGAGGGCCCCTACAATGAGCAGTTCTTC.

Regarding this clonotype: Since a much larger clone is just one base distant, this may be a read error. The chain carries TRBV20-1 and TRBJ2-7; no firm D call. V was cut by 2 bases and J by 0 bases, with 11 bases left in between. The CDR3 is 14 residues long. Germline CDR1 and CDR2: DFQATT and SNEGSKA (reference sequence). This CDR3 is CSARKDAFSYEQYF. Here the CDR3 DNA reads TGCAGTGCTAGAAAGGACGCTTTCTCCTACGAGCAGTACTTC.

V gene TRBV2 combines with J gene TRBJ1-2; D might be TRBD1 (5 bases). Deletions cut 8 bases from V and 5 bases from J, with 21 bases between. The germline gives CDR1 SNHLY, CDR2 FYNNEI. This CDR3 is 15 amino acids long. The CDR3 loop reads CASGQGVGEGYGYTF. The CDR3 region has the DNA TGTGCCAGCGGCCAAGGTGTAGGAGAGGGGTATGGCTACACCTTC. Supplemented by reference TRBV2 and TRBJ1-2, the full variable domain reads EPEVTQTPSHQVTQMGQEVILRCVPISNHLYFYWYRQILGQKVEFLVSFYNNEISEKSEIFDDQFSVERPDGSNFTLKIRSTKLEDSAMYFCASGQGVGEGYGYTFGSGTRLTVV.